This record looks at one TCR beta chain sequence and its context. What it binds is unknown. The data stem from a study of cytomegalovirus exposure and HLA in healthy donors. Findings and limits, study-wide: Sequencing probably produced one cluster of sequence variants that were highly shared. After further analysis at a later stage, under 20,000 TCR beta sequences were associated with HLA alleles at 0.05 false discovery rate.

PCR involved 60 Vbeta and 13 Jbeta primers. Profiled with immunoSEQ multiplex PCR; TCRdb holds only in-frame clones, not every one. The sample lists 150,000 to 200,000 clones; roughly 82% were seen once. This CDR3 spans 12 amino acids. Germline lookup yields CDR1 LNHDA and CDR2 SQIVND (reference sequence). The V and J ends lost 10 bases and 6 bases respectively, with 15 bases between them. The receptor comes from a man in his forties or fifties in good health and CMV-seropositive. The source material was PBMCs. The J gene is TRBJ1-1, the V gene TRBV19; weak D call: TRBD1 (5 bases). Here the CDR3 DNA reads TGTGCCATTCGGGACTCGGGGCCTGAAGCTTTCTTT. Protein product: CAIRDSGPEAFF.